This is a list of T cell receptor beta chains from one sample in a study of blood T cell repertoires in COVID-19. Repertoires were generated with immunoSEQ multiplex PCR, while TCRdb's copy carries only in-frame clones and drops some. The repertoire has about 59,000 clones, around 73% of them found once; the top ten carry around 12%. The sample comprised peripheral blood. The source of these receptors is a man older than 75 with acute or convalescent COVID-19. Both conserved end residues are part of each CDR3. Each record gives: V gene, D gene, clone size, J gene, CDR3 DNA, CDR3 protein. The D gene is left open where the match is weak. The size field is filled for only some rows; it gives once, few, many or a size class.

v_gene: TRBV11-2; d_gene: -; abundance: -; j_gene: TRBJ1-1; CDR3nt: TGTGCCAGCAGCATTAGCGGCACTGAAGCTTTCTTT; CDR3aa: CASSISGTEAFF
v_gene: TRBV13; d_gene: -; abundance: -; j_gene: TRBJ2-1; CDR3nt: TGTGCCAGCAGCTTAGATAGCGTCGCCAACCAGAATGAGCAGTTCTTC; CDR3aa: CASSLDSVANQNEQFF
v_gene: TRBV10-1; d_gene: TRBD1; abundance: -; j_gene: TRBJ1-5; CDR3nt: TGCGCCAGCAACCATTTTTGGACAGGGCATTATAGCAATCAGCCCCAGCATTTT; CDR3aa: CASNHFWTGHYSNQPQHF
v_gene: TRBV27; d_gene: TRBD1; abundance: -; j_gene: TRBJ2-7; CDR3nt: TGTGCCAGCAGGAGACAGGGGGCAGACGAGCAGTACTTC; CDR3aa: CASRRQGADEQYF
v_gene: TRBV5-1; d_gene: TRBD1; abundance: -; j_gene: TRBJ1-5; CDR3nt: TGCGCCAGCAGCTTGGGAGACAGGGGAGGGGATCAGCCCCAGCATTTT; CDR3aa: CASSLGDRGGDQPQHF
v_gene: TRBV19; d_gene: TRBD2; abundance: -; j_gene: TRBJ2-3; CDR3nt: TGTGCCAGTAGTATCGGGACTAGCGGTTTTCAGTATTTT; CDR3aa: CASSIGTSGFQYF
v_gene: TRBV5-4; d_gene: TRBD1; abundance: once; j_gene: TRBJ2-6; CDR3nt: TGTGCCAGCAGCTCCAAGGACAGGGCGTTTTCTGGGGCCAACGTCCTGACTTTC; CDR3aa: CASSSKDRAFSGANVLTF
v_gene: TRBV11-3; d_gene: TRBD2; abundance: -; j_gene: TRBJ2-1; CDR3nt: TGTGCCAGCAGTGTTAGCGGGACCTACAATGAGCAGTTCTTC; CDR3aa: CASSVSGTYNEQFF
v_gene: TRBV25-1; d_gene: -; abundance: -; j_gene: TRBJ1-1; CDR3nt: TGTGCCAGCACCGCCGCCGGGCCCCGGGAGGGCTTCTTT; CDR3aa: CASTAAGPREGFF
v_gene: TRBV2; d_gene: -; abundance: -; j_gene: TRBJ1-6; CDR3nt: TGTGCCAGCAGTGTACAAGATAATTCACCCCTCCACTTT; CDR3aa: CASSVQDNSPLHF
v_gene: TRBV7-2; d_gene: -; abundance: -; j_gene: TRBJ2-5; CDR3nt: TGTGCCAGCAGCCCTCGGTCCGGTGCCCCAGAGACCCAGTACTTC; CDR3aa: CASSPRSGAPETQYF
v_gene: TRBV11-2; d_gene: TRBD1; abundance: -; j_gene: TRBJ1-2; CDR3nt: TGTGCCAGCAGCAAAGGGGGGATACAGGGGGCGAAAACCTTC; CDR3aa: CASSKGGIQGAKTF
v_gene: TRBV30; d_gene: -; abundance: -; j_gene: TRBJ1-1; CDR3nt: TGTGCCTGGAGCAGGGGCAGCACTGAAGCTTTCTTT; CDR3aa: CAWSRGSTEAFF
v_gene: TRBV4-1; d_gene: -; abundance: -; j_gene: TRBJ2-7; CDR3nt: TGCGCCAGCAGCCAAGATGGTCCGGACGAGCAGTACTTC; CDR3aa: CASSQDGPDEQYF
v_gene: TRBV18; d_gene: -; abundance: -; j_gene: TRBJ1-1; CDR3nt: TGTGCCAGCTCACCACGGGCAGGTACGAACACTGAAGCTTTCTTT; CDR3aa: CASSPRAGTNTEAFF
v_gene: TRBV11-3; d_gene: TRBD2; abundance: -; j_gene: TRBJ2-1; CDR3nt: TGTGCCAGCAGTACCCCGACTAGCGGGAGTGGCAGCTCCTACAATGAGCAGTTCTTC; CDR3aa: CASSTPTSGSGSSYNEQFF
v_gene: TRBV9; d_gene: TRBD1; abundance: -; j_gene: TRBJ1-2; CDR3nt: TGTGCCAGCAGCGCCGGGTTTGGCAGGGGGCTCCCCGACTATGGCTACACCTTC; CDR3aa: CASSAGFGRGLPDYGYTF
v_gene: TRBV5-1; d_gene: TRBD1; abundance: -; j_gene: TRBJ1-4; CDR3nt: TGCGCCAGCAGCTACGGACAGGGTTTGGGTCTCCGGGGTAATGAAAAACTGTTTTTT; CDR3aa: CASSYGQGLGLRGNEKLFF
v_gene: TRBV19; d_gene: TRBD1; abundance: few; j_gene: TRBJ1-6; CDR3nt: TGTGCCAGTAGTACCGGGACAGTTTATAATTCACCCCTCCACTTT; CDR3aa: CASSTGTVYNSPLHF
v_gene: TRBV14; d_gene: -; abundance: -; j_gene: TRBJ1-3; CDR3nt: TGTGCCAGCAGCCAAGATGGAGGGTCTGGAAACACCATATATTTT; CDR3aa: CASSQDGGSGNTIYF
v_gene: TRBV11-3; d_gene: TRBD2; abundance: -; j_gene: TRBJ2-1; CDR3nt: TGTGCCAGCAGCTTTATAGCGGGTAATGGGAATGAGCAGTTCTTC; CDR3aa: CASSFIAGNGNEQFF
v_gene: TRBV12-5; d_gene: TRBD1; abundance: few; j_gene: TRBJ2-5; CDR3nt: TGTGCTAGTGGTTTTGGACTCACACAGGGGCCGACGGTAGAGACCCAGTACTTC; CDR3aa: CASGFGLTQGPTVETQYF
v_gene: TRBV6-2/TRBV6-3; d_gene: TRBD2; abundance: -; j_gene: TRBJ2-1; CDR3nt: TGTGCCAGCAGTTTAAGGACTAGCGGGAGCTCCTACAATGAGCAGTTCTTC; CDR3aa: CASSLRTSGSSYNEQFF
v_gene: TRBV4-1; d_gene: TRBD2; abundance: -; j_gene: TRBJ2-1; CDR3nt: TGCGCCAGCAGCCAAGGGGCGGGGGGGTACAATGAGCAGTTCTTC; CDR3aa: CASSQGAGGYNEQFF
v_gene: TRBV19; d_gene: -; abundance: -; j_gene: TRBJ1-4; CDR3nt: TGTGCCAGTAAAGGGGATGAAAAACTGTTTTTT; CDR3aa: CASKGDEKLFF
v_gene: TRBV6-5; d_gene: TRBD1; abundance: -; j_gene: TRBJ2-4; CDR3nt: TGTGCCAGCACCGGGACAGGGAAAAACATTCAGTACTTC; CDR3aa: CASTGTGKNIQYF
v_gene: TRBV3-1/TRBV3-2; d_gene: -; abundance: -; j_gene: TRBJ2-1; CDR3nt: TGTGCCAGCAGCGAAAGCACGGGAGCCTACAATGAGCAGTTCTTC; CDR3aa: CASSESTGAYNEQFF
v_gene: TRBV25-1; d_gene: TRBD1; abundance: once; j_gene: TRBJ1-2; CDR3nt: TGTGCCAGCCATCCCGCCCCGGGACAGGGGGCGGGTGGCTACACCTTC; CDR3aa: CASHPAPGQGAGGYTF
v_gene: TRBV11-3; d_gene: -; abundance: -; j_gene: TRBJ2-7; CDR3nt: TGTGCCAGCAGCCCGCGGGCCGAGTACGAGCAGTACTTC; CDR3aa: CASSPRAEYEQYF
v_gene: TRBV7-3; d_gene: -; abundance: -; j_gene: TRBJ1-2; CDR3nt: TGTGCCAGCAGCTCCGGGGGGTCCTATGGCTACACCTTC; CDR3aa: CASSSGGSYGYTF
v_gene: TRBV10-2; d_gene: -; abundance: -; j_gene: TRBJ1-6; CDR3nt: TGCGCCAGCAGTGACGGGAAGGGCTCCTATAATTCACCCCTCCACTTT; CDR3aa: CASSDGKGSYNSPLHF
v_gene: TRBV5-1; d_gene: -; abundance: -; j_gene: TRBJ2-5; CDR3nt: TGCGCCAGCAGCTTACTCACAGACGGAGAGACCCAGTACTTC; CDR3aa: CASSLLTDGETQYF
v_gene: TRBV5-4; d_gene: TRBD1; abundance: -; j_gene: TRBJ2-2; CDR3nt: TGTGCCAGCAGTTTAGCCAGGGGGATAACCGGGGAGCTGTTTTTT; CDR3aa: CASSLARGITGELFF
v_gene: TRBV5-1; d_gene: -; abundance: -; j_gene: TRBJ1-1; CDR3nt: TGCGCCAGCAGCCCTCCAGACAGAGGGAACACTGAAGCTTTCTTT; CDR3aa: CASSPPDRGNTEAFF
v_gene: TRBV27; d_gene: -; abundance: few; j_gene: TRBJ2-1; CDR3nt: TGTGCCAGCAGTTCCCGGCTAGCCTACAATGAGCAGTTCTTC; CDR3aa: CASSSRLAYNEQFF
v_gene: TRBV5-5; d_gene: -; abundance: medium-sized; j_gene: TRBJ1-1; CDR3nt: TGTGCCAGCAGGGATCGACAGGTGAACACTGAAGCTTTCTTT; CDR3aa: CASRDRQVNTEAFF